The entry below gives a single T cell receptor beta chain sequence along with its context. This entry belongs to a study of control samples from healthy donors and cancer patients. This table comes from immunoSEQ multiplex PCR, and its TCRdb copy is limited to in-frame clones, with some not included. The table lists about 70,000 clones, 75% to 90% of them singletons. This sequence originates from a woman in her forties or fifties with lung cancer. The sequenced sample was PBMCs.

CDR3 sequence reads: CAWRDRVYNSPLHF. CDR3 coding DNA: TGTGCCTGGAGGGACAGGGTCTATAATTCACCCCTCCACTTT. This chain connects TRBV30 to TRBJ1-6; 8 bases align to TRBD1. Germline V gene lookup returns CDR1 GTSNPN and CDR2 SVGIG (reference sequence). Trimming cost V 3 bases and J 3 bases; bases outside gene matches: 1. CDR3 length equals 14 residues.